These T cell receptor beta chains were read from a single sample in a study of shared clonotypes between healthy human individuals. This table comes from immunoSEQ multiplex PCR, and its TCRdb copy is limited to in-frame clones, with some not included. The sample holds about 2,100,000 clones, just over 90% seen once. Material for sequencing was naive CD8+ T cells from PBMCs. These receptors came from a man aged 18 to 30 in good health. Some clones in this sample may be carry-over from other donors' samples. The CDR3 runs from the conserved cysteine through the conserved F or W. The D gene is left open where the match is weak. Clone size is given for some rows only: seen once, a few or many times, or a class if the clone is expanded.

TRBV27	TRBJ1-5	NA	TRBD1	CASSSGTGWQPQHF	TGTGCCAGCAGTTCTGGGACAGGGTGGCAGCCCCAGCATTTT
TRBV27	TRBJ1-5	NA	NA	CASSPGFRNQPQHF	TGTGCCAGCAGTCCTGGGTTTCGCAATCAGCCCCAGCATTTT
TRBV19	TRBJ1-1	NA	NA	CASSPRGMLNTEAFF	TGTGCCAGTAGTCCCCGAGGGATGCTGAACACTGAAGCTTTCTTT
TRBV4-1	TRBJ2-1	NA	NA	CASSQKSGVDVKFF	TGCGCCAGCAGCCAAAAATCGGGGGTGGATGTAAAATTCTTC
TRBV19	TRBJ2-3	NA	NA	CASNPVASTDTQYF	TGTGCCAGTAATCCGGTGGCGAGCACAGATACGCAGTATTTT
TRBV11-2	TRBJ2-1	NA	NA	CASSLGLQSSYNEQFF	TGTGCCAGCAGCTTAGGTCTACAAAGCTCCTACAATGAGCAGTTCTTC
TRBV27	TRBJ2-7	NA	NA	CASSLIPGAPYEQYF	TGTGCCAGCAGTCTTATACCGGGGGCACCCTACGAGCAGTACTTC
TRBV12-5	TRBJ2-7	NA	NA	CASAFGGLDEYEQYF	TGTGCTAGTGCTTTCGGGGGCCTTGACGAATACGAGCAGTACTTC
TRBV27	TRBJ2-1	NA	NA	CASSLSLRGNEQFF	TGTGCCAGCAGTTTATCCTTAAGGGGCAATGAGCAGTTCTTC
TRBV28	TRBJ1-1	NA	NA	CASSFGEEAEAFF	TGTGCCAGCAGTTTCGGAGAGGAGGCCGAAGCTTTCTTT
TRBV25-1	TRBJ2-5	NA	TRBD1	CASSDTGAGETQYF	TGTGCCAGCAGTGACACAGGGGCCGGGGAGACCCAGTACTTC
TRBV11-2	TRBJ2-1	NA	TRBD1	CASSLGTGARDEQFF	TGTGCCAGCAGCCTAGGGACAGGGGCTAGGGATGAGCAGTTCTTC
TRBV4-3	TRBJ2-1	once	TRBD2	CASSQDGRLAGYNEQFF	TGCGCCAGCAGCCAAGACGGGCGGCTAGCGGGTTACAATGAGCAGTTCTTC
TRBV5-1	TRBJ2-5	NA	TRBD2	CASSFLALTSRVDKETQYF	TGCGCCAGCAGCTTCCTCGCATTGACTAGCCGAGTAGATAAAGAGACCCAGTACTTC